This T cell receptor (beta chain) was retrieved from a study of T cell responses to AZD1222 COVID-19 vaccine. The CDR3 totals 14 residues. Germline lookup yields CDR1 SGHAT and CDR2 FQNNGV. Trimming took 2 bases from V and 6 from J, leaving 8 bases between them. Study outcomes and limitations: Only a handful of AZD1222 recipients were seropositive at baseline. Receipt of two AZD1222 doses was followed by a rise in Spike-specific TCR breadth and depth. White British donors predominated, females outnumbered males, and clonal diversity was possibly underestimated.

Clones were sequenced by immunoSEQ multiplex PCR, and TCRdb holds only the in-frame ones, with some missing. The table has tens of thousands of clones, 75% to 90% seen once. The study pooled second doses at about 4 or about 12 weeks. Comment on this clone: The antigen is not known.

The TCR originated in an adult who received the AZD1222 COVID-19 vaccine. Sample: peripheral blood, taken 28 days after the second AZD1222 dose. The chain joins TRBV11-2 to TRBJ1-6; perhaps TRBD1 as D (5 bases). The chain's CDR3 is CASSLQGSNSPLHF. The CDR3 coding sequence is TGTGCCAGCAGCTTACAGGGTTCTAATTCACCCCTCCACTTT.